Listed here are 25 T cell receptor beta chains from one sample, sequenced in a study of cytomegalovirus exposure and HLA in healthy donors. Only in-frame clones appear in the TCRdb table, and some are missing; sequencing was by immunoSEQ multiplex PCR. The sample has tens of thousands of clones, about 94% seen once; the top ten hold about 4.1%. Sequenced sample: PBMCs. The source of these receptors is a man younger than 35 in good health and CMV-seropositive.

This clone is a singleton in its sample. This chain links TRBV29-1 with TRBJ1-1; tentatively, D is TRBD1 (5 bases). The CDR3 extends over 14 amino acids. Trimming pared 5 bases from V and 1 base from J, leaving 14 bases between. CDR1 is SQVTM, CDR2 ANQGSEA, per germline. CDR3 in amino acids: CSVYATATNTEAFF. The DNA for the CDR3 is TGCAGCGTTTATGCGACAGCAACGAACACTGAAGCTTTCTTT.

The rearrangement links TRBV18 to TRBJ2-1, with D uncertain. Germline CDR1 is KGHSH and CDR2 is LQKENI. V shed 0 bases and J shed 6 bases, with 18 bases lying between them. CDR3 length: 17 residues. CDR3 sequence reads: CASSPPTLASTLNEQFF. CDR3 DNA sequence: TGTGCCAGCTCACCACCAACGTTAGCCAGTACCCTCAATGAGCAGTTCTTC.

This chain connects TRBV10-3 to TRBJ1-1; D might be TRBD1 (6 bases). V lost 0 bases and J lost 6, with 14 bases in between. Germline-derived CDR1 and CDR2 are ENHRY and SYGVKD. The length of the CDR3 is 15 residues. The CDR3: CAISESDGRGSEAFF. CDR3 nucleotide sequence: TGTGCCATCAGTGAGTCGGACGGGAGGGGGTCTGAAGCTTTCTTT.

This clone was detected only once. The chain has TRBV7-2 and TRBJ1-5, with no clear D. Trimming took 0 bases from V and 1 from J, leaving 10 bases between them. The CDR3 has 16 amino acids. CDR1 is SGHTA, CDR2 FQGNSA, per germline. CDR3 sequence (DNA): TGTGCCAGCAGCTTAGCGGGCTTACAGAGCAATCAGCCCCAGCATTTT. This sequence encodes CASSLAGLQSNQPQHF.

The CDR3 here is CASRFNWGQDTEAFF. The DNA of the CDR3 is TGTGCCAGCAGATTTAACTGGGGACAGGACACTGAAGCTTTCTTT. The rearrangement uses TRBV28 and TRBJ1-1; 8 nucleotides line up with TRBD1. Trimming cost V 6 bases and J 3 bases; bases outside gene matches: 9. Germline V gene lookup returns CDR1 MDHEN and CDR2 SYDVKM. The length of the CDR3 is 15 residues. The whole variable domain, remainder taken from reference TRBV28 and TRBJ1-1, is DVKVTQSSRYLVKRTGEKVFLECVQDMDHENMFWYRQDPGLGLRLIYFSYDVKMKEKGDIPEGYSVSREKKERFSLILESASTNQTSMYLCASRFNWGQDTEAFFGQGTRLTVV.

V is TRBV4-1 and J is TRBJ2-7, with TRBD1 matching 8 bases. V was clipped by 0 bases and J by 5 bases; unmatched bases: 6. CDR3 length equals 15 residues. CDR1 and CDR2 from the germline V gene are MGHRA and YSYEKL. The chain's CDR3 is CASSQEDRESDEQYF. DNA of the CDR3: TGCGCCAGCAGCCAAGAGGACAGGGAGTCCGACGAGCAGTACTTC.

The chain links TRBV7-8 to TRBJ1-1, with a weak D call TRBD1 (6 bases). This CDR3 is 14 amino acids long. Per the germline V gene, CDR1 is SGHVS and CDR2 is FQNEAQ. Trimming took off 2 bases at V and 0 bases at J, with 7 bases between the two ends. The CDR3, as DNA: TGTGCCAGCAGCTTACAGGGGTTGAACACTGAAGCTTTCTTT. Protein sequence: CASSLQGLNTEAFF.

This chain uses TRBV28 with TRBJ2-7; D remains unclear. The V end lost 6 bases, the J end lost 5 bases, and 8 bases lay between the germline ends. The V gene's germline CDR1 is MDHEN and CDR2 SYDVKM. CDR3 length equals 11 residues. The CDR3, as DNA: TGTGCCAGCAGGCGGCTCCACGAGCAGTACTTC. Amino acids: CASRRLHEQYF.

The chain employs TRBV11-2 and TRBJ1-5, with unresolved D. Trimming removed 1 base from V and 5 bases from J, with 6 bases in between. Germline V gene data show CDR1 as SGHAT and CDR2 as FQNNGV. This CDR3 contains 13 residues. The CDR3 DNA sequence: TGTGCCAGCAGCTTAGTGGCCGATCAGCCCCAGCATTTT. The encoded protein is CASSLVADQPQHF.

The V gene is TRBV30, the J gene TRBJ1-6, with D maybe TRBD1 (5 bases). Germline lookup yields CDR1 GTSNPN and CDR2 SVGIG (reference sequence). The CDR3 loop spans 14 amino acids. Between the trimmed V and J ends, which lost 2 bases and 9 bases, there was a span of 14 bases. The CDR3 loop is CAWSPGGRGSPLHF. The CDR3 region has the DNA TGTGCCTGGAGTCCGGGGGGAAGGGGTTCACCCCTCCACTTT.

The rearrangement uses TRBV7-2 and TRBJ1-1, with TRBD1 matching 7 bases. Germline V gene data show CDR1 as SGHTA and CDR2 as FQGNSA. After removal of 5 bases from V and 8 bases from J, the junction contained 11 bases not matched to a gene. The CDR3 is 14 amino acids. CDR3 amino acids: CASSEQGGGLEAFF. CDR3 coding DNA: TGTGCCAGCAGCGAGCAGGGGGGAGGTTTGGAAGCTTTCTTT.

The chain employs TRBV5-6 and TRBJ2-7; D unresolved. The CDR3 runs 11 residues. V gave up 4 bases and J gave up 3 bases, with 5 bases separating them. Per the germline V gene, CDR1 is SGHDT and CDR2 is YYEEEE. The DNA of the CDR3 is TGTGCCAGCAGCCTTTACTACGAGCAGTACTTC. Protein sequence: CASSLYYEQYF.

The J gene is TRBJ2-7, the V gene TRBV19, with 10 positions matching TRBD2. Germline V gives CDR1 LNHDA, CDR2 SQIVND (reference sequence). CDR3 length equals 15 residues. The ends lost 2 bases at V and 7 bases at J; junction bases unmatched: 8. This CDR3 reads CASSIRLAGVWEQYF. The CDR3 DNA reads TGTGCCAGTAGTATACGCCTAGCGGGAGTGTGGGAGCAGTACTTC.

This clone was detected only once. This chain connects TRBV10-3 to TRBJ1-4; 8 bases fit TRBD1. The CDR3 length is 18 residues. Germline-derived CDR1 and CDR2 are ENHRY and SYGVKD. With V trimmed by 3 bases and J by 0 bases, 9 bases remained unmatched. Here the CDR3 reads CAISDYGTGLPTNEKLFF. Here the CDR3 DNA reads TGTGCCATCAGTGATTACGGGACAGGACTTCCAACTAATGAAAAACTGTTTTTT.

In this sample, this clone turned up once. This rearrangement joins TRBV27 to TRBJ1-1, with unresolved D. CDR1 and CDR2 (germline): MNHEY, SMNVEV (reference sequence). V lost 5 bases to trimming and J lost 1 base, with 8 bases between them. The CDR3 is 13 residues long. DNA of the CDR3: TGTGCCAGCAGTGCCCGGGAGAACACTGAAGCTTTCTTT. This gives the protein CASSARENTEAFF.

The V and J genes are TRBV6-6 and TRBJ2-3, with 12 bases lining up with TRBD2. The CDR3 is 15 amino acids. V shed 5 bases and J 6 bases; nucleotides not matched to a gene: 6. Germline CDR1 and CDR2: MNHNY and SVGAGI (reference sequence). Here the CDR3 DNA reads TGTGCCAGCAGTGCGCTAGCGGGGGGGCGGGATACGCAGTATTTT. As protein: CASSALAGGRDTQYF.

The J gene is TRBJ2-1, the V gene TRBV27; D might be TRBD1 (7 bases). The CDR3 runs to 14 residues. The germline CDR1 and CDR2 sequences are MNHEY and SMNVEV (reference sequence). V was clipped by 9 bases and J by 3 bases, with 15 bases between them. The CDR3 sequence: CASRQGGSYNEQFF. CDR3 in DNA: TGTGCCAGTCGCCAGGGGGGTAGCTACAATGAGCAGTTCTTC.

This rearrangement joins TRBV20-1 to TRBJ2-7; no clear D gene. Germline V gives CDR1 DFQATT, CDR2 SNEGSKA (reference sequence). CDR3 length: 11 amino acids. V lost 6 bases, J lost 3 bases, and 9 bases lay in between. CDR3 in amino acids: CSAPLNYEQYF. Here the CDR3 DNA reads TGCAGTGCCCCACTAAACTACGAGCAGTACTTC.

This chain links TRBV28 with TRBJ2-1, with 10 positions matching TRBD2. J lost 6 bases, V lost 1 base, and 3 bases had no gene match. Looked up from germline, CDR1 is MDHEN and CDR2 is SYDVKM. The CDR3 covers 15 residues. The CDR3 here is CASSLSSGRVNEQFF. The CDR3 DNA is TGTGCCAGCAGTTTATCAAGCGGGAGGGTCAATGAGCAGTTCTTC.

V and J are TRBV19 and TRBJ2-5; 8 bases map to TRBD1. Germline CDR1 reads LNHDA; CDR2 reads SQIVND (reference sequence). V lost 7 bases to trimming and J lost 1 base; unmatched junction nucleotides: 8. The CDR3 covers 15 residues. The CDR3 nucleotides are TGTGCCAGTACCGCTAACAGGGGGACCCAAGAGACCCAGTACTTC. Amino acids: CASTANRGTQETQYF.

This chain uses TRBV7-9 with TRBJ1-5, with 7 bases identical to TRBD1. With 2 bases clipped from V and 9 bases from J, the junction kept 1 base outside the gene matches. This CDR3 spans 12 amino acids. Germline loops: CDR1 SEHNR, CDR2 FQNEAQ (reference sequence). CDR3 residues: CASSLQGGPQHF. CDR3 sequence (DNA): TGTGCCAGCAGCTTACAGGGGGGGCCCCAGCATTTT. The variable domain in full, with the rest retrieved from reference TRBV7-9 and TRBJ1-5, is DTGVSQNPRHKITKRGQNVTFRCDPISEHNRLYWYRQTLGQGPEFLTYFQNEAQLEKSRLLSDRFSAERPKGSFSTLEIQRTEQGDSAMYLCASSLQGGPQHFGDGTRLSIL.

The CDR3 sequence: CASSLAGSYEQYF. The CDR3 DNA follows: TGCGCCAGCAGCTTGGCCGGTTCCTACGAGCAGTACTTC. The chain has TRBV5-1 and TRBJ2-7; D gene unclear. The CDR3 has 13 amino acids. Trimming removed 0 bases from V and 1 base from J, with 5 bases in between. The germline V gene encodes CDR1 SGHRS and CDR2 YFSETQ.

V gene TRBV14 combines with J gene TRBJ2-5, with 8 bases lining up with TRBD2. Trimming took 7 bases from V and 2 from J; bases not matched to a gene: 6. The CDR3 runs 14 residues. CDR1 SGHDN and CDR2 FVKESK come from the germline V gene. CDR3: CASKSGTRQETQYF. CDR3 DNA: TGTGCCAGCAAATCCGGGACTAGACAAGAGACCCAGTACTTC.

In this sample, this clone turned up once. This rearrangement joins TRBV4-1 to TRBJ1-2, with D unclear. CDR3 size: 12 residues. The V gene lost 0 bases and the J gene lost 8 bases, with 7 bases spanning the gap. Germline CDR1 reads MGHRA; CDR2 reads YSYEKL. The CDR3, as DNA: TGCGCCAGCAGCCAAGATTGGGCCGGCTACACCTTC. Protein sequence: CASSQDWAGYTF.

This clone was counted a single time. The CDR3 is CASSTRDSEDNEQFF. In DNA, the CDR3 is TGTGCCAGCAGCACCCGGGACAGTGAAGACAATGAGCAGTTCTTC. The chain couples TRBV11-2 to TRBJ2-1, with 7 bases lining up with TRBD1. The ends lost 5 bases at V and 5 bases at J; junction bases unmatched: 9. The CDR3 sequence is 15 residues long. In germline, CDR1 is SGHAT, CDR2 FQNNGV.